The 27 T cell receptor beta chains reported below all come from one sample, sequenced in a study of blood T cell repertoires in COVID-19. The assay was immunoSEQ multiplex PCR, and TCRdb's table has in-frame clones only and misses some. This table holds 310,000 or so clones, 90% to 95% found once. The specimen was peripheral blood. The source is a woman in her twenties or thirties with COVID-19, enrolled during active disease.

The chain links TRBV6-6 to TRBJ1-3, with D unresolved. Germline-derived CDR1 and CDR2 are MNHNY and SVGAGI (reference sequence). This CDR3 is 17 amino acids long. With 5 bases removed from V and 0 bases from J, the gap between germline ends came to 17 bases. CDR3 nucleotides: TGTGCCAGCAGTCCAGGAGGCGGATCGAGCTCTGGAAACACCATATATTTT. It is translated as CASSPGGGSSSGNTIYF.

Concerning this clone: The sample has other DNA sequences that encode this CDR3 too. This chain links TRBV12-3 or TRBV12-4 with TRBJ1-5, with no clear D. This CDR3 comprises 12 residues. Trimming removed 3 bases at V and 7 bases at J, with 7 bases between. This CDR3 reads CASSFPGQPQHF. CDR3 DNA: TGTGCCAGCAGTTTCCCGGGGCAGCCCCAGCATTTT.

The sample holds one count of this clone. The chain combines TRBV6-4 with TRBJ2-4; the D gene is possibly TRBD2 (6 bases). Trimming took 6 bases from V and 9 from J, leaving 15 bases between them. Germline assignment: CDR1 MRHNA and CDR2 SNTAGT. CDR3 length equals 13 residues. CDR3 amino acids: CASSDIVGGIQYF. The CDR3 nucleotides read TGTGCCAGCAGCGACATCGTGGGGGGCATTCAGTACTTC.

V usage is TRBV19 and J usage is TRBJ1-4; TRBD1 matches at 7 bases. The CDR3 consists of 13 residues. V was clipped by 6 bases and J by 8 bases; unmatched bases: 6. Germline V gene lookup returns CDR1 LNHDA and CDR2 SQIVND (reference sequence). DNA of the CDR3: TGTGCCAGTAGCAGGGGGGAAGGGGAAAAACTGTTTTTT. Protein product: CASSRGEGEKLFF. Supplemented by reference TRBV19 and TRBJ1-4, the full variable domain reads DGGITQSPKYLFRKEGQNVTLSCEQNLNHDAMYWYRQDPGQGLRLIYYSQIVNDFQKGDIAEGYSVSREKKESFPLTVTSAQKNPTAFYLCASSRGEGEKLFFGSGTQLSVL.

The chain couples TRBV9 to TRBJ2-5, with 10 nucleotides matching TRBD1. This CDR3 spans 14 amino acids. From germline, CDR1 is SGDLS and CDR2 YYNGEE. V shed 3 bases and J 7 bases; nucleotides not matched to a gene: 6. In nucleotides, the CDR3 is TGTGCCAGCAGCGCGGGACAGGGGATCGGGACCCAGTACTTC. Protein product: CASSAGQGIGTQYF.

CDR3 bases: TGTGCCAGCAGCTTGTTCGCTGGGACAGGGTTCTCGCCCCTCCACTTT. Protein sequence: CASSLFAGTGFSPLHF. The chain is built from TRBV5-4 and TRBJ1-6; 9 bases match TRBD1. Unmatched junction bases numbered 12, after V lost 1 base and J lost 13 bases. CDR1 SGHNT and CDR2 YYREEE come from the germline V gene (reference sequence). The CDR3 contains 16 residues.

The chain is built from TRBV19 and TRBJ2-1; TRBD2 aligns across 13 bases. Per germline, CDR1 LNHDA and CDR2 SQIVND (reference sequence). The ends lost 4 bases at V and 8 bases at J; junction bases unmatched: 8. CDR3 length: 16 amino acids. CDR3 protein: CASSTRTSGSPDEQFF. CDR3 sequence (DNA): TGTGCCAGTAGTACCCGGACTAGCGGGAGTCCGGATGAGCAGTTCTTC.

The V and J genes are TRBV7-3 and TRBJ2-7; a weak D match, TRBD2 (6 bases). This CDR3 is built from 15 residues. From germline, CDR1 is SGHTA and CDR2 FQGTGA. Trimming removed 5 bases at V and 3 bases at J, with 17 bases between. The CDR3 region is CASSLAPGLNYEQYF. The CDR3 region has the DNA TGTGCCAGCAGCCTGGCCCCGGGACTTAACTACGAGCAGTACTTC.

The chain links TRBV5-1 to TRBJ2-5, with D possibly TRBD1 on 5 matching bases. V lost 2 bases to trimming and J lost 4 bases, with 12 bases between them. Germline CDR1 SGHRS, CDR2 YFSETQ. The CDR3 runs 14 residues. The CDR3 is CASSFQGRGETQYF. CDR3 DNA: TGCGCCAGCAGCTTCCAGGGTCGTGGAGAGACCCAGTACTTC. Using reference TRBV5-1 and TRBJ2-5 for the parts outside the CDR3, the full variable domain is KAGVTQTPRYLIKTRGQQVTLSCSPISGHRSVSWYQQTPGQGLQFLFEYFSETQRNKGNFPGRFSGRQFSNSRSEMNVSTLELGDSALYLCASSFQGRGETQYFGPGTRLLVL.

The gene calls are TRBV6-5 and TRBJ2-1; 9 nucleotides align to TRBD2. Germline CDR1 and CDR2: MNHEY and SVGAGI. CDR3 length: 15 amino acids. Losses at the gene ends were 6 bases for V and 8 bases for J; bases not matched to a gene: 11. Here the CDR3 DNA reads TGTGCCAGCAGCTCCGGCGGGAGGGCCGTCGATGAGCAGTTCTTC. The encoded protein is CASSSGGRAVDEQFF.

The gene calls are TRBV10-3 and TRBJ1-5, with D perhaps matching TRBD1 (5 bases). With 7 bases removed from V and 0 bases from J, the gap between germline ends came to 22 bases. The germline gives CDR1 ENHRY, CDR2 SYGVKD. CDR3 size: 18 residues. The DNA for the CDR3 is TGTGCCATCACCTCCATCGGGGGGGAGGCGGATAGCAATCAGCCCCAGCATTTT. Protein sequence: CAITSIGGEADSNQPQHF.

The rearrangement links TRBV27 to TRBJ2-1; TRBD2 matches 12 bases. V was clipped by 4 bases and J by 9 bases; unmatched bases: 10. CDR1 is MNHEY and CDR2 is SMNVEV in the germline V gene (reference sequence). This CDR3 comprises 16 residues. The CDR3, as DNA: TGTGCCAGCAGTTCTTTTCTAGCGGGAGGGGGTGGTGAGCAGTTCTTC. Protein sequence: CASSSFLAGGGGEQFF.

The gene calls are TRBV10-1 and TRBJ2-7, with 8 bases aligning to TRBD2. J was trimmed by 3 bases and V by 4 bases; bases with no gene match: 8. The germline V gene encodes CDR1 WNHNN and CDR2 SYGVQD (reference sequence). The CDR3 spans 15 residues. CDR3 residues: CASSGGGTRVYEQYF. The CDR3 DNA sequence: TGCGCCAGCAGTGGAGGCGGGACTAGAGTCTACGAGCAGTACTTC.

This sequence joins TRBV6-5 and TRBJ2-1; TRBD2 matches 10 bases. Germline assignment: CDR1 MNHEY and CDR2 SVGAGI. This CDR3 has 14 residues. Trimming removed 4 bases from V and 10 bases from J; junction bases left unmatched: 7. CDR3 amino acids: CASSLSGRAREQFF. The CDR3 DNA is TGTGCCAGCAGTTTGAGCGGGAGGGCCAGGGAGCAGTTCTTC.

This clone showed up just a few times. The chain links TRBV6-4 to TRBJ2-1, with 11 nucleotides matching TRBD2. V lost 4 bases and J lost 9; bases outside the gene matches: 8. The CDR3 is 15 amino acids. CDR1 and CDR2 (germline): MRHNA, SNTAGT. CDR3 coding DNA: TGTGCCAGCAGTGTAACTAGCGGGAGTTCGGGTGAGCAGTTCTTC. It yields the protein CASSVTSGSSGEQFF.

CDR3 amino acids: CASSYRGAGANVLTF. The CDR3 nucleotides are TGTGCCAGCAGTTACCGGGGAGCTGGGGCCAACGTCCTGACTTTC. The chain is built from TRBV28 and TRBJ2-6, with D perhaps matching TRBD2 (5 bases). V shed 4 bases and J shed 2 bases, with 9 bases lying between them. CDR3 length equals 15 residues. Germline V gene data show CDR1 as MDHEN and CDR2 as SYDVKM.

This chain links TRBV19 with TRBJ2-3, with a weak D call TRBD2 (6 bases). V lost 5 bases to trimming and J lost 3 bases, with 15 bases between them. CDR1 LNHDA and CDR2 SQIVND come from the germline V gene (reference sequence). CDR3 length: 15 amino acids. CDR3 region: CASSLLGGRTDTQYF. As DNA, the CDR3 is TGTGCCAGTAGTCTCCTGGGGGGTCGTACAGATACGCAGTATTTT.

This clone was detected only a few times. The V call is TRBV18, the J call TRBJ2-1; TRBD2 matches 7 bases. The CDR3 totals 14 residues. CDR1 and CDR2 (germline): KGHSH, LQKENI. Unmatched junction bases numbered 6, after V lost 3 bases and J lost 7 bases. This chain's CDR3 is CASSPGAGVNEQFF. The DNA of the CDR3 is TGTGCCAGCTCACCTGGGGCGGGAGTGAATGAGCAGTTCTTC.

The chain couples TRBV25-1 to TRBJ1-1; tentatively, D is TRBD1 (5 bases). Germline V gene sequence: CDR1 MGHDK, CDR2 SYGVNS. The V end lost 6 bases, the J end lost 8 bases, and 19 bases lay between the germline ends. The CDR3 consists of 14 residues. CDR3 protein: CASRGGDGGREAFF. Here the CDR3 DNA reads TGTGCCAGCAGGGGAGGGGATGGGGGGAGAGAAGCTTTCTTT.

This chain's CDR3 is CASSDSLGGANYGYTF. The CDR3 DNA follows: TGTGCCAGCAGCGACTCCCTTGGGGGCGCTAACTATGGCTACACCTTC. The chain couples TRBV7-8 to TRBJ1-2; weak D call: TRBD1 (6 bases). CDR1 is SGHVS and CDR2 is FQNEAQ in the germline V gene. Trimming shortened V by 5 bases and J by 0 bases, and 16 bases separated the two germline ends. The CDR3 totals 16 residues.

The rearrangement uses TRBV3-1 (or the pseudogene TRBV3-2) and TRBJ2-3; 13 nucleotides align to TRBD2. Germline trimming cut 4 bases from V and 6 bases from J; bases unmatched to any gene: 13. The germline V gene encodes CDR1 LGHDT and CDR2 YNNKEL (reference sequence). This CDR3 has 18 amino acids. In nucleotides, the CDR3 is TGTGCCAGCAGCCGACTAAGGACTAGCGGGAGTAGCATGGATACGCAGTATTTT. Its protein is CASSRLRTSGSSMDTQYF.

This chain joins TRBV5-1 and TRBJ2-1; 8 nucleotides line up with TRBD1. V trimming: 1 base; J trimming: 7 bases; junction bases outside the gene matches: 4. The CDR3 runs to 14 residues. CDR1 and CDR2 (germline): SGHRS, YFSETQ. The CDR3 loop is CASSLYQGANEQFF. The CDR3 region has the DNA TGCGCCAGCAGCTTGTATCAGGGGGCTAATGAGCAGTTCTTC. Filled out from reference TRBV5-1 and TRBJ2-1, the complete variable domain reads KAGVTQTPRYLIKTRGQQVTLSCSPISGHRSVSWYQQTPGQGLQFLFEYFSETQRNKGNFPGRFSGRQFSNSRSEMNVSTLELGDSALYLCASSLYQGANEQFFGPGTRLTVL.

The V call is TRBV14, the J call TRBJ2-5, with a tentative D call TRBD1 (5 bases). CDR3 length equals 15 residues. Germline V gene data show CDR1 as SGHDN and CDR2 as FVKESK. Trimming pared 1 base from V and 5 bases from J, leaving 14 bases between. The CDR3 is CASSQGWQGMETQYF. Here the CDR3 DNA reads TGTGCCAGCAGCCAAGGGTGGCAGGGTATGGAGACCCAGTACTTC.

V is TRBV23-1 and J is TRBJ1-1; D is perhaps TRBD1 (5 bases). TRBV23-1 is assigned to the ORF class and has an uncertain function. The V and J ends lost 4 bases and 7 bases respectively, with 19 bases between them. CDR3 length: 15 amino acids. CDR3 protein: CASSRTGTTFNEAFF. CDR3 bases: TGCGCCAGCAGTCGCACCGGGACTACCTTCAATGAAGCTTTCTTT.

The chain has TRBV29-1 and TRBJ2-7, with 9 bases that match TRBD2. Germline V gene data show CDR1 as SQVTM and CDR2 as ANQGSEA. V trimming: 7 bases; J trimming: 3 bases; junction bases outside the gene matches: 10. The CDR3 contains 14 residues. This CDR3 reads CSASIGAGGYEQYF. Written as DNA, the CDR3 is TGCAGCGCATCGATAGGAGCGGGAGGCTACGAGCAGTACTTC.

The V and J genes are TRBV19 and TRBJ1-6, with D possibly matching TRBD1 (5 bases). Germline V CDR1 and CDR2: LNHDA, SQIVND (reference sequence). This CDR3 comprises 13 residues. V dropped 3 bases and J dropped 9 bases, with 9 bases sitting between them. DNA of the CDR3: TGTGCCAGTAGTATCGGGGGAAGTTCACCCCTCCACTTT. It encodes CASSIGGSSPLHF.

The chain combines TRBV27 with TRBJ2-2; no clear D gene. The CDR3 consists of 15 residues. V was cut by 1 base and J by 6 bases, with 12 bases left in between. CDR1 and CDR2 (germline): MNHEY, SMNVEV (reference sequence). CDR3 in amino acids: CASSLLTGASGELFF. The CDR3 coding sequence is TGTGCCAGCAGTTTATTGACCGGAGCATCCGGGGAGCTGTTTTTT.